This TCR beta chain was sequenced during a study of metastatic and nonmetastatic thyroid tumors. Across the study: Across blood and tumor or nodule tissue, repertoires from malignant and benign thyroid patients were compared with one another.

This clone occurred many times. Trimming stripped 7 bases from V and 1 base from J, with 16 bases between. There are 15 residues in the CDR3. Per the original methods: Clinicopathological groups of papillary thyroid cancer showed CDR3 differences that were used to build a distant-metastasis classifier. TCRdb reanalyzed the PCR reads with MiXCR. The V and J calls were determined by TCRdb, not by the authors. The profile covers some 21,000 clones, with about 18% appearing a single time and approximately 21% taken by the ten largest. Treatment of any kind had been given to no patient before thyroid surgery.

The V call is TRBV12-3 or TRBV12-4, the J call TRBJ1-1; no clear D gene. Material: blood. The TCR was taken from a male donor with papillary thyroid cancer or a benign thyroid nodule (not recorded which). Some clones in this sample may be carry-over from other donors' samples. The DNA of the CDR3 is TGTGCCAGCATCATTAACCCCGACGGGAACACTGAAGCTTTCTTT. Its translation: CASIINPDGNTEAFF.